Each of the 8 T cell receptor beta chains below was sequenced from the same sample in a study of OX40 agonist ivuxolimab in advanced cancers. Assay used: immunoSEQ multiplex PCR; TCRdb lists only in-frame clones, some missing. The profile shows roughly 40,000 clones, 88% of them singletons. This sample comprised CD4+ or CD8+ T cells sorted from blood, obtained in a trial of the OX40 agonist ivuxolimab. The receptors stem from an adult with an advanced solid tumor such as melanoma, head and neck, liver or kidney cancer.

V and J are TRBV6-6 and TRBJ1-5; possibly TRBD1 for D (6 bases). Between the trimmed V and J ends, which lost 4 bases and 3 bases, there was a span of 7 bases. CDR1 and CDR2 (germline): MNHNY, SVGAGI (reference sequence). This CDR3 is built from 13 residues. The CDR3 bases are TGTGCCAGCAGTTGGGACAACAATCAGCCCCAGCATTTT. It encodes CASSWDNNQPQHF.

This rearrangement joins TRBV5-1 to TRBJ2-5; D is possibly TRBD2 (5 bases). Germline CDR1 is SGHRS and CDR2 is YFSETQ. The V end lost 0 bases, the J end lost 2 bases, and 11 bases lay between the germline ends. There are 15 residues in the CDR3. CDR3 coding DNA: TGCGCCAGCAGCTTGGAGAGGGTAATGCAAGAGACCCAGTACTTC. The encoded protein is CASSLERVMQETQYF.

The gene calls are TRBV7-3 and TRBJ2-5, with TRBD1 identical over 7 bases. The DNA end is more similar to TRBJ2-7, so the J call may be wrong. In germline, CDR1 is SGHTA, CDR2 FQGTGA. The CDR3 is 15 amino acids. CDR3 in DNA: TGTGCCAGCAGCCCGACAGGGAGCCTCGGGGACGAGCAGTACTTC. Its protein is CASSPTGSLGDEQYF.

The V call is TRBV11-2, the J call TRBJ2-3; 7 bases match TRBD2. The CDR3 length is 14 residues. Germline-derived CDR1 and CDR2 are SGHAT and FQNNGV. V shed 3 bases, J shed 3 bases, and the junction held 3 bases outside the gene matches. The CDR3 spells CASSFKAGTDTQYF. DNA of the CDR3: TGTGCCAGCAGCTTCAAAGCGGGGACAGATACGCAGTATTTT.

This rearrangement joins TRBV2 to TRBJ2-7; D perhaps matches TRBD1 (5 bases). Germline CDR1 SNHLY, CDR2 FYNNEI. The CDR3 sequence is 12 residues long. V was trimmed by 3 bases and J by 2 bases, leaving 5 bases between them. Here the CDR3 reads CASSDRAYEQYF. CDR3 coding DNA: TGTGCCAGCAGTGACAGGGCCTACGAGCAGTACTTC.

The V call is TRBV6-4, the J call TRBJ2-7, with 9 bases matching TRBD2. Germline V gene lookup returns CDR1 MRHNA and CDR2 SNTAGT. The CDR3 runs 16 residues. The trim removed 5 bases at V and 3 bases at J, leaving 11 bases unmatched. The CDR3 reads CASSSSGNPLGYEQYF. As DNA, the CDR3 is TGTGCCAGCAGTTCTAGCGGGAACCCCTTGGGCTACGAGCAGTACTTC.

The V and J genes are TRBV5-1 and TRBJ1-4; 7 bases fit TRBD1. V trimming: 4 bases; J trimming: 3 bases; junction bases outside the gene matches: 15. This CDR3 spans 18 amino acids. Germline V gene sequence: CDR1 SGHRS, CDR2 YFSETQ. The CDR3 protein is CASSGGLGDRAANEKLFF. For the CDR3, the DNA is TGCGCCAGCAGCGGGGGGCTCGGAGACAGGGCGGCTAATGAAAAACTGTTTTTT. Filled out from reference TRBV5-1 and TRBJ1-4, the complete variable domain reads KAGVTQTPRYLIKTRGQQVTLSCSPISGHRSVSWYQQTPGQGLQFLFEYFSETQRNKGNFPGRFSGRQFSNSRSEMNVSTLELGDSALYLCASSGGLGDRAANEKLFFGSGTQLSVL.

This clone was found once. This chain joins TRBV30 and TRBJ2-5; maybe TRBD1 (6 bases). Germline-derived CDR1 and CDR2 are GTSNPN and SVGIG (reference sequence). This CDR3 is 15 amino acids long. Between the trimmed V and J ends, which lost 5 bases and 3 bases, there was a span of 19 bases. This CDR3 is CAWAVGGTGKETQYF. Written as DNA, the CDR3 is TGTGCCTGGGCCGTTGGGGGAACAGGGAAAGAGACCCAGTACTTC.